Listed here are 25 T cell receptor beta chains from one sample, sequenced in a study of beta chain features in type 1 diabetes. Expressed TCRB transcripts were sequenced after all isolated RNA was converted to cDNA. The method was immunoSEQ multiplex PCR; TCRdb's version includes in-frame clones alone and lacks a portion of them. The sample has 90,000 to 110,000 clones, about two fifths seen once. The specimen was stem cell memory CD4+ T cells from blood. The source of these receptors is a woman aged 18-29 years in good health.

The CDR3 bases are TGTGCCAGCAGCTTAGCCAGGACAGGGTATGGCACTGAAGCTTTCTTT. Translation gives CASSLARTGYGTEAFF. V gene TRBV7-9 combines with J gene TRBJ1-1; TRBD1 matches 8 bases. This CDR3 spans 16 amino acids. Per germline, CDR1 SEHNR and CDR2 FQNEAQ (reference sequence). Trimming cost V 0 bases and J 4 bases; bases outside gene matches: 7.

The CDR3 loop reads CASSSVRGMNTEAFF. The CDR3 bases are TGTGCCAGCAGCTCTGTTAGAGGAATGAACACTGAAGCTTTCTTT. This chain links TRBV11-1 with TRBJ1-1; D not certain. Trimming cost V 4 bases and J 0 bases, with 12 bases left between them. There are 15 residues in the CDR3. Germline V CDR1 and CDR2: SGHAT, FQDESV (reference sequence).

In regard to this clone: At one boundary the junction diverges from the germline segment, which might be a read error. The rearrangement joins TRBV4-1 to TRBJ2-5; 7 nucleotides match TRBD2. Germline V gene data show CDR1 as MGHRA and CDR2 as YSYEKL. The CDR3 extends over 14 amino acids. The CDR3 loop reads CASSNHERDGTQYF. The CDR3 DNA sequence: TGTGCCAGCAGCAACCACGAGCGGGATGGGACCCAGTACTTC.

This clone was seen more than once but under ten times. CDR3 coding DNA: TGTGCCAGTAGTATAAGGACTAGCGGGATCGACGAGCAGTACTTC. This translates into CASSIRTSGIDEQYF. This chain joins TRBV19 and TRBJ2-7; TRBD2 agrees at 12 bases. The CDR3 is 15 residues long. V gave up 2 bases and J gave up 5 bases; unmatched junction bases: 4. Germline-derived CDR1 and CDR2 are LNHDA and SQIVND (reference sequence).

The J gene is TRBJ2-5, the V gene TRBV5-4; TRBD2 is a possible D gene (5 bases). Germline CDR1 is SGHNT and CDR2 is YYREEE (reference sequence). This CDR3 comprises 12 residues. Trimming cost V 3 bases and J 10 bases, with 13 bases left between them. DNA for the CDR3: TGTGCCAGCAGCTCGACACTCCGGGACCAGTACTTC. Amino acids: CASSSTLRDQYF.

V is TRBV28 and J is TRBJ2-1, with 7 positions matching TRBD2. Germline CDR1 is MDHEN and CDR2 is SYDVKM. Germline trimming cut 1 base from V and 7 bases from J; bases unmatched to any gene: 7. This CDR3 has 15 amino acids. CDR3 in DNA: TGTGCCAGCAGTTTATCACCTCCCGGGGGGAATGAGCAGTTCTTC. Its protein is CASSLSPPGGNEQFF.

There are a few counts of this clone. This rearrangement joins TRBV10-3 to TRBJ1-3; perhaps TRBD1 as D (5 bases). This CDR3 spans 13 amino acids. Germline CDR1 is ENHRY and CDR2 is SYGVKD. Trimming shortened V by 5 bases and J by 8 bases, and 13 bases separated the two germline ends. The CDR3 DNA is TGTGCCATCAGTCAAAGGGACTGGGACACCATATATTTT. Encoded protein: CAISQRDWDTIYF.

The chain links TRBV5-1 to TRBJ2-7; D ambiguous. Germline values: CDR1 SGHRS, CDR2 YFSETQ. This CDR3 has 13 amino acids. The V end lost 2 bases, the J end lost 2 bases, and 8 bases lay between the germline ends. The CDR3 region has the DNA TGCGCCAGCAGCTTCAGATATGCCTACGAGCAGTACTTC. Protein: CASSFRYAYEQYF.

The J gene is TRBJ2-3, the V gene TRBV6-5, with 9 positions matching TRBD1. The CDR3 spans 15 residues. Germline lookup yields CDR1 MNHEY and CDR2 SVGAGI. J lost 0 bases, V lost 6 bases, and 4 bases had no gene match. The CDR3 coding sequence is TGTGCCAGCAGAGACAGGGGGATTAGCACAGATACGCAGTATTTT. Its translation is CASRDRGISTDTQYF.

This clone was found a few times. J is TRBJ2-5 and V is TRBV10-3; tentatively, D is TRBD2 (5 bases). V shed 3 bases and J shed 2 bases, with 10 bases lying between them. The CDR3 contains 14 residues. CDR1 ENHRY and CDR2 SYGVKD come from the germline V gene. The CDR3 loop reads CAISDIGGQETQYF. The CDR3 DNA sequence: TGTGCCATCAGTGATATCGGCGGGCAAGAGACCCAGTACTTC.

The chain is built from TRBV28 and TRBJ2-1; TRBD1 agrees at 7 bases. V was pared by 7 bases and J by 4 bases, with 10 bases of the junction left unmatched. The CDR3 runs 15 residues. CDR1 and CDR2 (germline): MDHEN, SYDVKM. The CDR3 region has the DNA TGTGCCAGCAACATCAGACAGGGAATGTACAATGAGCAGTTCTTC. Amino acids: CASNIRQGMYNEQFF.

V is TRBV14 and J is TRBJ1-4; 8 bases are a match to TRBD1. The germline V gene encodes CDR1 SGHDN and CDR2 FVKESK. The CDR3 is made up of 15 amino acids. Trimming removed 3 bases from V and 3 bases from J; junction bases left unmatched: 3. In nucleotides, the CDR3 is TGTGCCAGCAGCCAGTTGACAGGGGCTAATGAAAAACTGTTTTTT. It translates to CASSQLTGANEKLFF.

The sample holds a few counts of this clone. This specimen includes other DNA sequences encoding the same CDR3. This rearrangement joins TRBV5-1 to TRBJ1-1; 8 positions match TRBD1. Per germline, CDR1 SGHRS and CDR2 YFSETQ. The CDR3 has 14 residues. J lost 1 base, V lost 4 bases, and 3 bases had no gene match. CDR3 DNA: TGCGCCAGCAGCCTGGGACAGGCGAACACTGAAGCTTTCTTT. It translates to CASSLGQANTEAFF.

The rearrangement links TRBV19 to TRBJ2-7, with TRBD1 matching over 11 bases. The CDR3 sequence is 15 residues long. V gave up 4 bases and J gave up 3 bases; unmatched junction bases: 5. Germline lookup yields CDR1 LNHDA and CDR2 SQIVND (reference sequence). The CDR3 DNA reads as TGTGCCAGTAGTAGTGGGACAGGGGGACTCTACGAGCAGTACTTC. The encoded protein is CASSSGTGGLYEQYF.

This clone was seen a few times. This rearrangement joins TRBV18 to TRBJ2-2; D gene ambiguous. The CDR3 covers 13 residues. Germline CDR1 reads KGHSH; CDR2 reads LQKENI. V was shortened by 3 bases and J by 2 bases, with 4 bases between the two germline ends. The CDR3 here is CASSPSNTGELFF. DNA of the CDR3: TGTGCCAGCTCACCTAGTAACACCGGGGAGCTGTTTTTT.

The chain has TRBV28 and TRBJ2-1; 9 bases map to TRBD2. CDR1 is MDHEN and CDR2 is SYDVKM in the germline V gene. The CDR3 sequence is 14 residues long. V dropped 6 bases and J dropped 6; count of bases not matched to a gene: 6. The CDR3 protein is CASRLAGAANEQFF. CDR3 coding DNA: TGTGCCAGCAGATTAGCGGGAGCAGCCAATGAGCAGTTCTTC. Combining the CDR3 with reference TRBV28 and TRBJ2-1 gives the whole variable domain DVKVTQSSRYLVKRTGEKVFLECVQDMDHENMFWYRQDPGLGLRLIYFSYDVKMKEKGDIPEGYSVSREKKERFSLILESASTNQTSMYLCASRLAGAANEQFFGPGTRLTVL.

The CDR3 reads CASSQGTPRANYGYTF. The CDR3 DNA reads TGCGCCAGCAGCCAAGGAACCCCCAGGGCTAACTATGGCTACACCTTC. The chain joins TRBV4-1 to TRBJ1-2, with D possibly being TRBD1 (5 bases). The CDR3 contains 16 residues. Germline V lookup: CDR1 MGHRA, CDR2 YSYEKL. The germline V and J ends were trimmed by 1 base and 0 bases, with 12 bases remaining between them.

This clone showed up just once. The chain recombines TRBV27 with TRBJ1-1; TRBD1 matches at 11 bases. The CDR3 has 15 amino acids. CDR1 and CDR2 (germline): MNHEY, SMNVEV (reference sequence). The V and J ends lost 5 bases and 7 bases, in that order; junction bases with no gene match: 9. In nucleotides, the CDR3 is TGTGCCAGCAGTCCTAGGACAGGGGGCAAAGATGAAGCTTTCTTT. Translation: CASSPRTGGKDEAFF.

This chain links TRBV18 with TRBJ1-5, with D possibly matching TRBD1 (6 bases). V was trimmed by 3 bases and J by 1 base, leaving 13 bases between them. The CDR3 loop spans 16 amino acids. Germline CDR1 is KGHSH and CDR2 is LQKENI. CDR3 in DNA: TGTGCCAGCTCACCCCTACAGGGATCCAGCAATCAGCCCCAGCATTTT. It codes for CASSPLQGSSNQPQHF.

This chain uses TRBV28 with TRBJ1-5, with 8 bases that match TRBD1. Germline-derived CDR1 and CDR2 are MDHEN and SYDVKM. The CDR3 consists of 15 residues. V lost 5 bases and J lost 4; bases outside the gene matches: 7. The CDR3 coding sequence is TGTGCCAGCAGTCCGACAGGGGTTGGGAATCAGCCCCAGCATTTT. It encodes CASSPTGVGNQPQHF.

The V gene is TRBV27, the J gene TRBJ2-7; 8 positions agree with TRBD1. Germline V gives CDR1 MNHEY, CDR2 SMNVEV (reference sequence). CDR3 length equals 14 residues. The J segment lost 7 bases and the V segment lost 8 bases, leaving 13 bases of the junction unmatched. CDR3 sequence (DNA): TGTGCCAGCCGCGGACCCTTCAGGGGGCAAGAGCAGTACTTC. Protein sequence: CASRGPFRGQEQYF.

V is TRBV2 and J is TRBJ1-4; tentative D call: TRBD1 (5 bases). The CDR3 runs to 14 residues. The germline CDR1 and CDR2 sequences are SNHLY and FYNNEI. Trimming left V 6 bases short and J 8 bases short, with 16 bases between. The chain's CDR3 is CASSPGVIGEKLFF. As DNA, the CDR3 is TGTGCCAGCAGCCCGGGGGTTATAGGAGAAAAACTGTTTTTT.

This clone was counted only a few times. The chain joins TRBV29-1 to TRBJ1-2, with no clear D. Trimming left V 3 bases short and J 0 bases short, with 5 bases between. The CDR3 runs to 12 residues. Germline loops: CDR1 SQVTM, CDR2 ANQGSEA. CDR3 coding DNA: TGCAGCGTTGACAGAACTAACTATGGCTACACCTTC. The encoded protein is CSVDRTNYGYTF.

The genes are TRBV5-1 and TRBJ2-7; 9 bases align to TRBD2. Germline lookup yields CDR1 SGHRS and CDR2 YFSETQ. There are 16 residues in the CDR3. V lost 0 bases, J lost 6 bases, and 10 bases stayed unmatched. The CDR3 here is CASSLALLAGSGEQYF. Here the CDR3 DNA reads TGCGCCAGCAGCTTGGCCCTTCTAGCGGGGTCGGGCGAGCAGTACTTC. The full variable domain, its missing parts supplied by reference TRBV5-1 and TRBJ2-7, is KAGVTQTPRYLIKTRGQQVTLSCSPISGHRSVSWYQQTPGQGLQFLFEYFSETQRNKGNFPGRFSGRQFSNSRSEMNVSTLELGDSALYLCASSLALLAGSGEQYFGPGTRLTVT.

The chain carries TRBV28 and TRBJ1-4; possible D gene TRBD1, 5 bases. Germline CDR1 MDHEN, CDR2 SYDVKM. CDR3 length: 15 amino acids. The V gene lost 2 bases and the J gene lost 8 bases, with 15 bases spanning the gap. Here the CDR3 reads CASSLQGYHREKLFF. The CDR3 bases are TGTGCCAGCAGTTTACAGGGATATCACCGGGAAAAACTGTTTTTT.